Listed below are T cell receptor beta chains from one sample, sequenced in a study of blood T cell repertoires in COVID-19. TCRdb keeps only in-frame clones here, not all; method: immunoSEQ multiplex PCR. Of 70,000 or so clones listed, over 70% are singletons. The source material was peripheral blood. The receptors here all came from an elderly man with active or convalescent COVID-19. CDR3s include the opening cysteine and the closing phenylalanine or tryptophan. The order of the fields is J gene, D gene, clone size, V gene, CDR3 DNA, CDR3 protein. D genes are given only for firm matches. Clone size appears in some rows only: once, few, many, or a class for an expanded clone.

TRBJ1-6 TRBD1 - TRBV10-3 TGTGCCATCAGTGGGGACAGGGGTCATTCACCCCTCCACTTT CAISGDRGHSPLHF
TRBJ2-7 TRBD2 - TRBV29-1 TGCAGCGTAGCCCCCGGGAGGGCTAAAGAGCAGTACTTC CSVAPGRAKEQYF
TRBJ2-3 TRBD2 - TRBV7-2 TGTGCCAGCAGCCCGGGACTAGCGACAGATACGCAGTATTTT CASSPGLATDTQYF
TRBJ1-1 TRBD1 - TRBV19 TGTGCCAGTAGCTACAGGGGGCGACGGGACACTGAAGCTTTCTTT CASSYRGRRDTEAFF
TRBJ2-6 - once TRBV18 TGTGCCAGCTCACCGAGCTCTGGGGCCAACGTCCTGACTTTC CASSPSSGANVLTF
TRBJ1-1 - - TRBV28 TGTGCCAGCAGTTTGTCACAGGGTCTGAACACTGAAGCTTTCTTT CASSLSQGLNTEAFF
TRBJ1-1 - - TRBV15 TGTGCCACCAGCAGAGATTTAACAGCTGAAGCTTTCTTT CATSRDLTAEAFF
TRBJ2-7 TRBD1 once TRBV6-6 TGTGCCAGCAGGGACCGACAGGGAACGAGCTACGAGCAGTACTTC CASRDRQGTSYEQYF
TRBJ2-2 TRBD2 once TRBV6-5 TGTGCCAGCAGGGGACTAGCGCGGAACACCGGGGAGCTGTTTTTT CASRGLARNTGELFF
TRBJ1-3 - - TRBV5-1 TGCGCCAGCAGCCCCGGGACACCGATAGACACCATATATTTT CASSPGTPIDTIYF
TRBJ1-2 TRBD1 once TRBV30 TGTGCCTGGAACTTACCGGGACAGAGGGAGTCCCAGTCCTATGGCTACACCTTC CAWNLPGQRESQSYGYTF
TRBJ2-7 TRBD1 - TRBV28 TGTGCCAGCAGCTACAGGGGGTTCGCCTACGAGCAGTACTTC CASSYRGFAYEQYF
TRBJ2-5 TRBD2 - TRBV6-5 TGTGCCAGCAGCCGACTAGCGGGGACAGAGACCCAGTACTTC CASSRLAGTETQYF
TRBJ2-3 TRBD2 - TRBV10-3 TGTGCCATCAGTGAACTAGCGGGAGGAGATACGCAGTATTTT CAISELAGGDTQYF
TRBJ2-2 TRBD1 few TRBV12-5 TGTGCTAGTGGTTTGCGACAGGGATACGCCGGGGAGCTGTTTTTT CASGLRQGYAGELFF
TRBJ2-2 TRBD1 - TRBV3-1/TRBV3-2 TGTGCCAGCAGCCCCAGGACAGGATACACCGGGGAGCTGTTTTTT CASSPRTGYTGELFF
TRBJ1-5 - - TRBV7-8 TGTGCCAGCAGCACTTCGGGACACCCTTGGAATCAGCCCCAGCATTTT CASSTSGHPWNQPQHF
TRBJ2-7 - - TRBV4-1 TGCGCCAGCAGCCAATTTGGCACATTCTACGAGCAGTACTTC CASSQFGTFYEQYF
TRBJ2-1 TRBD2 - TRBV12-3/TRBV12-4 TGTGCCAGCAGCCCCGGGGGGGATGAGCAGTTCTTC CASSPGGDEQFF
TRBJ1-5 - - TRBV2 TGTGCCAGCTCGGACAGAAGCCCTAATCAGCCCCAGCATTTT CASSDRSPNQPQHF
TRBJ2-7 TRBD1 few TRBV11-1 TGTGCCAGCAGCTTAGATTGGGACAGGACCTTTCACGAGCAGTACTTC CASSLDWDRTFHEQYF
TRBJ2-5 - once TRBV7-9 TGTGCCAGCAGCCGACGCCGGGACAACCAAGAGACCCAGTACTTC CASSRRRDNQETQYF
TRBJ1-4 - - TRBV6-5 TGTGCCAGCAGAGCGGACGGCCCAACTAATGAAAAACTGTTTTTT CASRADGPTNEKLFF
TRBJ1-1 - few TRBV4-1 TGCGCCAGCAGCCCCTTCAGTATGAACACTGAAGCTTTCTTT CASSPFSMNTEAFF
TRBJ2-2 TRBD1 - TRBV5-4 TGTGCCAGCAGAACAGGGGTGGATGGCACCGGGGAGCTGTTTTTT CASRTGVDGTGELFF
TRBJ2-3 - - TRBV2 TGTGCCAGCAGTGTAGGACAGTCAGATACGCAGTATTTT CASSVGQSDTQYF
TRBJ2-4 TRBD1 - TRBV6-2/TRBV6-3 TGTGCCAGCAGTTACGGCCGGACAGGGGGCGCTGGCCCGCACTTC CASSYGRTGGAGPHF
TRBJ2-1 - - TRBV9 TGTGCCAGCAGCGCCAAGATACTAGCAGAGCCTTGGGAGCAGTTCTTC CASSAKILAEPWEQFF
TRBJ1-3 - - TRBV6-1 TGTGCCAGCAGTGACAGGGGTGGGGGAAACACCATATATTTT CASSDRGGGNTIYF
TRBJ2-2 TRBD2 - TRBV11-3 TGTGCCAGCAGCTTACTCAGCGGGAGTGGGGCCGGGGAGCTGTTTTTT CASSLLSGSGAGELFF
TRBJ2-1 TRBD1 - TRBV9 TGTGCCAGCAGCCCCCGGACAGGTTTTAGCAATGAGCAGTTCTTC CASSPRTGFSNEQFF
TRBJ1-2 TRBD1 - TRBV20-1 TGCAGTGCTAGTCGGGGGGGACAGGGGAACTATGGCTACACCTTC CSASRGGQGNYGYTF
TRBJ2-2 - - TRBV2 TGTGCCAGCCTGAACCTACAGGGCACTCCTGGGGGGGAGCTGTTTTTT CASLNLQGTPGGELFF
TRBJ1-1 - - TRBV29-1 TGCAGCGTTGTTCAGTACAGTAACACTGAAGCTTTCTTT CSVVQYSNTEAFF
TRBJ1-5 TRBD1 - TRBV3-1/TRBV3-2 TGTGCCAGCAGCCAAGGACCGACAGGGAATCAGCCCCAGCATTTT CASSQGPTGNQPQHF
TRBJ2-7 TRBD2 once TRBV19 TGTGCCAGTAGTCCTTTAGCGGGAGCCAACTCCTACGAGCAGTACTTC CASSPLAGANSYEQYF
TRBJ2-4 TRBD1 once TRBV18 TGTGCCAGCTCACCGACAGGGGATTCCAAAAACATTCAGTACTTC CASSPTGDSKNIQYF
TRBJ2-7 TRBD1 - TRBV6-5 TGTGCCAGCAGTCCGACAGGGAGCCACGAGCAGTACTTC CASSPTGSHEQYF
TRBJ2-1 - once TRBV12-3/TRBV12-4 TGTGCCAGCAGTTTATGGTCGACAGGGCAGTTCTTC CASSLWSTGQFF
TRBJ2-1 TRBD2 - TRBV28 TGTGCCAGCAGTTTTGGCGGGAGTATAAATGAGCAGTTCTTC CASSFGGSINEQFF
TRBJ2-2 TRBD1 - TRBV11-3 TGTGCCAGCAGCACAAAGACAGGGGTAACCGGGGAGCTGTTTTTT CASSTKTGVTGELFF
TRBJ2-2 TRBD2 once TRBV7-2 TGTGCCAGCAGCCCCCCCCCAGCGGGAGTAAAGTTTGTCGGGGAGCTGTTTTTT CASSPPPAGVKFVGELFF
TRBJ2-1 - - TRBV7-9 TGTGCCAGCAGCCCTTACAGGGAAAGGGTGAACAATGAGCAGTTCTTC CASSPYRERVNNEQFF
TRBJ1-1 - - TRBV5-1 TGCGCCAGCAGCCCCCAGGGCCTGAACACTGAAGCTTTCTTT CASSPQGLNTEAFF
TRBJ1-5 - - TRBV19 TGTGCCAGTAGTACGGGTAATCAGCCCCAGCATTTT CASSTGNQPQHF
TRBJ1-5 - - TRBV7-9 TGTGCCAGCAGCTTAGCCGGTCAGCCCCAGCATTTT CASSLAGQPQHF
TRBJ1-1 - - TRBV4-3 TGCGCCAGCAGCCAAGAATTCCTACAGGGGAACACTGAAGCTTTCTTT CASSQEFLQGNTEAFF
TRBJ2-5 TRBD2 - TRBV11-3 TGTGCCAGCAGTCGTAGCGGGAGAGGGGAGACCCAGTACTTC CASSRSGRGETQYF
TRBJ1-2 - - TRBV2 TGTGCCAGCAGTGAAGCCAGGGATTATGGCTACACCTTC CASSEARDYGYTF
TRBJ2-7 - - TRBV10-3 TGTGCCATCAGTGAGTACGGGGTGGACGAGCAGTACTTC CAISEYGVDEQYF
TRBJ2-7 TRBD1 - TRBV7-6 TGTGCCAGCAGCGCCGGGACAGGGGAGCTCGAGCAGTACTTC CASSAGTGELEQYF